A single sample gave rise to the 24 T cell receptor beta chains below, sequenced in a study of CD8+CD57+ T cells in acquired aplastic anemia. The patients chosen for sequencing had shown expansion of CD8+CD57+ cells (detected by flow cytometry). The TCR beta profiling, which covered VDJ combination and CDR3 sequence, was carried out using genomic DNA as the template. TCRdb passed the reads through MiXCR, listing each CDR3 protein once. The sample shows about 160,000 distinct CDR3 sequences, around 75% of them seen only once. Sequences were obtained from sorted CD4+, CD8+, or CD8+CD57+ T cells (not recorded which) from PBMCs. Receptors originate from a human donor with aplastic anemia.

This clonotype was seen at least ten times. The rearrangement links TRBV14 to TRBJ2-2; possible D gene TRBD2, 5 bases. The V end lost 1 base, the J end lost 6 bases, and 6 bases lay between the germline ends. The CDR3 sequence is 13 residues long. Germline lookup yields CDR1 SGHDN and CDR2 FVKESK. CDR3 sequence (DNA): TGTGCCAGCAGCCAAGTGGAGGCCGGGGAGCTGTTTTTT. Translated: CASSQVEAGELFF. The whole variable domain, remainder taken from reference TRBV14 and TRBJ2-2, is EAGVTQFPSHSVIEKGQTVTLRCDPISGHDNLYWYRRVMGKEIKFLLHFVKESKQDESGMPNNRFLAERTGGTYSTLKVQPAELEDSGVYFCASSQVEAGELFFGEGSRLTVL.

The chain combines TRBV14 with TRBJ2-3; either TRBD1 or TRBD2 may fit D (5 bases each). CDR3 length: 16 residues. CDR1 and CDR2 (germline): SGHDN, FVKESK. The V end was cut by 2 bases, the J end by 2 bases, with 14 bases between. CDR3 nucleotides: TGTGCCAGCAGCCAATTCCAGGGAGTTTTCACAGATACGCAGTATTTT. Protein sequence: CASSQFQGVFTDTQYF.

The V gene is TRBV5-6, the J gene TRBJ1-5; D call uncertain. Germline assignment: CDR1 SGHDT and CDR2 YYEEEE. This CDR3 has 16 residues. Trimming removed 4 bases at V and 0 bases at J, with 14 bases between. CDR3: CASSPSGGGSNQPQHF. For the CDR3, the DNA is TGTGCCAGCAGCCCTTCGGGAGGCGGTAGCAATCAGCCCCAGCATTTT.

The chain uses TRBV2 and TRBJ2-2; 10 nucleotides line up with TRBD2. Germline V gene sequence: CDR1 SNHLY, CDR2 FYNNEI. The CDR3 extends over 16 amino acids. The J segment lost 6 bases and the V segment lost 4 bases, leaving 8 bases of the junction unmatched. The CDR3 nucleotides read TGTGCCAGCAGTGGGGGGCTAGCGGGAGTATCCGGGGAGCTGTTTTTT. Translating it yields CASSGGLAGVSGELFF.

The V and J genes are TRBV20-1 and TRBJ2-5; D perhaps matches TRBD2 (6 bases). The DNA end favors TRBJ2-1, so the J call may be wrong. The germline CDR1 and CDR2 sequences are DFQATT and SNEGSKA (reference sequence). This CDR3 is 16 amino acids long. The CDR3 region has the DNA TGCAGTGCCACCCGGAGGGATTGGGACCTTTTAGGTGAGCAGTTCTTC. It encodes CSATRRDWDLLGEQFF.

The chain combines TRBV10-2 with TRBJ2-7; 9 bases map to TRBD2. Germline V gives CDR1 WSHSY, CDR2 SAAADI. The CDR3 sequence is 15 residues long. The V gene end was trimmed by 1 base and the J gene end by 11 bases; junction bases not matched to a gene: 12. This CDR3 reads CASSEFGREGDEKYF. CDR3 nucleotide sequence: TGCGCCAGCAGTGAGTTCGGGCGGGAGGGGGATGAGAAGTACTTC.

This clonotype was seen a handful of times. V usage is TRBV2 and J usage is TRBJ2-5; no clear D. CDR3 length: 12 amino acids. CDR1 SNHLY and CDR2 FYNNEI come from the germline V gene. V was trimmed by 8 bases and J by 7 bases, leaving 14 bases between them. CDR3: CASGPQDGTQYF. CDR3 DNA: TGTGCCAGCGGGCCTCAAGATGGGACCCAGTACTTC.

The rearrangement joins TRBV7-2 to TRBJ2-7; 7 positions match TRBD2. V lost 5 bases to trimming and J lost 4 bases; unmatched junction nucleotides: 8. The CDR3 length is 14 residues. Per the germline V gene, CDR1 is SGHTA and CDR2 is FQGNSA. CDR3: CASSPGLEIYEQYF. CDR3 sequence (DNA): TGTGCCAGCAGCCCTGGACTAGAGATTTACGAGCAGTACTTC.

The chain employs TRBV5-6 and TRBJ2-7; 8 nucleotides agree with TRBD2. The CDR3 has 14 residues. The germline V gene has CDR1 SGHDT and CDR2 YYEEEE. After removal of 4 bases from V and 0 bases from J, the junction contained 3 bases not matched to a gene. The CDR3 spells CASSAGGVSYEQYF. The CDR3 DNA is TGTGCCAGCAGCGCCGGGGGGGTCTCCTACGAGCAGTACTTC.

The rearrangement uses TRBV2 and TRBJ1-4, with D possibly matching TRBD1 (5 bases). The CDR3 totals 10 residues. CDR1 is SNHLY and CDR2 is FYNNEI in the germline V gene. The V and J ends lost 8 bases and 13 bases respectively, with 11 bases between them. CDR3 region: CASGGGLLFF. DNA of the CDR3: TGTGCCAGCGGGGGGGGTTTACTGTTTTTT.

This clonotype has a count of ten or more. The V call is TRBV6-4, the J call TRBJ2-6; D remains ambiguous. The CDR3 has 15 residues. Germline V gene sequence: CDR1 MRHNA, CDR2 SNTAGT. The ends were cut back, 2 bases at V and 0 bases at J, with 5 bases in the middle. CDR3 coding DNA: TGTGCCAGCAGTGACAAAATCTCTGGGGCCAACGTCCTGACTTTC. It is translated as CASSDKISGANVLTF.

The CDR3 DNA reads as TGTGCCAGTAGTTATGGGACTAACACTGAAGCTTTCTTT. Amino acids: CASSYGTNTEAFF. This chain joins TRBV19 and TRBJ1-1; D possibly corresponds to TRBD1 (5 bases). Per germline, CDR1 LNHDA and CDR2 SQIVND (reference sequence). The CDR3 extends over 13 amino acids. Trimming left V 5 bases short and J 2 bases short, with 9 bases between.

V and J are TRBV7-9 and TRBJ2-7; 7 nucleotides align to TRBD1. Germline assignment: CDR1 SEHNR and CDR2 FQNEAQ (reference sequence). Trimming at V came to 1 base and at J to 1 base, leaving 4 bases not matched to a gene. The CDR3 totals 15 residues. CDR3: CASSLGNRGSYEQYF. CDR3 DNA: TGTGCCAGCAGCTTAGGGAACAGGGGATCCTACGAGCAGTACTTC.

The V and J genes are TRBV5-1 and TRBJ1-2, with 7 bases that match TRBD1. Germline V gene sequence: CDR1 SGHRS, CDR2 YFSETQ. The CDR3 is 13 residues long. V dropped 5 bases and J dropped 5; count of bases not matched to a gene: 6. The CDR3 DNA sequence: TGCGCCAGCAGACAAACAGGGGCGTATGGCTACACCTTC. It translates to CASRQTGAYGYTF.

This clonotype occurred once. The V and J genes are TRBV19 and TRBJ1-4; D is uncertain. CDR1 and CDR2 (germline): LNHDA, SQIVND (reference sequence). CDR3 length: 15 amino acids. Trimming took 3 bases from V and 7 from J, leaving 15 bases between them. The CDR3 sequence is CASSIPSVKAEKLFF. The CDR3 DNA sequence: TGTGCCAGTAGTATCCCGAGCGTTAAGGCTGAAAAACTGTTTTTT.

The chain employs TRBV20-1 and TRBJ2-3; 8 bases align to TRBD2. The germline CDR1 and CDR2 sequences are DFQATT and SNEGSKA (reference sequence). The J segment lost 1 base and the V segment lost 3 bases, leaving 6 bases of the junction unmatched. CDR3 length: 15 amino acids. The CDR3 DNA reads TGCAGTGCTAGGCACGGGGGGGCGGGCACAGATACGCAGTATTTT. It encodes CSARHGGAGTDTQYF.

The rearrangement links TRBV20-1 to TRBJ2-1; D unclear. This CDR3 is built from 12 residues. Trimming cost V 6 bases and J 11 bases, with 17 bases left between them. Germline CDR1 DFQATT, CDR2 SNEGSKA (reference sequence). CDR3 sequence (DNA): TGCAGTGCCCCGGGTTCAGGAGTCAAGCAGTTCTTC. Its translation is CSAPGSGVKQFF.

CDR3 nucleotides: TGCAGCGTCCAGCCGGTGCAGGGCAGCTACGAGCAGTACTTC. It yields the protein CSVQPVQGSYEQYF. This chain uses TRBV29-1 with TRBJ2-7; D possibly corresponds to TRBD1 (5 bases). The V end was cut by 6 bases, the J end by 3 bases, with 18 bases between. This CDR3 has 14 residues. Germline V gene lookup returns CDR1 SQVTM and CDR2 ANQGSEA.

A note on this clonotype: The junction does not match germline at one end; this may be a read error. The chain is built from TRBV7-9 and TRBJ2-7; TRBD1 matches 7 bases. The CDR3 is 15 amino acids. Germline values: CDR1 SEHNR, CDR2 FQNEAQ (reference sequence). The CDR3 spells CASSQGKGGPYEQYF. The CDR3 coding sequence is TGCGCCAGCAGCCAAGGAAAAGGGGGCCCCTACGAGCAGTACTTC.

This clonotype was seen only a few times. The J gene is TRBJ1-6, the V gene TRBV20-1; perhaps TRBD1 as D (5 bases). Germline V gene sequence: CDR1 DFQATT, CDR2 SNEGSKA (reference sequence). The CDR3 loop spans 13 amino acids. V was shortened by 6 bases and J by 9 bases, with 15 bases between the two germline ends. CDR3 DNA sequence: TGCAGTGCAGGGGAAGGGGAAGGTTCACCCCTCCACTTT. It encodes CSAGEGEGSPLHF.

The genes are TRBV5-1 and TRBJ2-7; D is unresolved. V shed 0 bases and J shed 3 bases, with 7 bases lying between them. The CDR3 runs to 13 residues. The V gene's germline CDR1 is SGHRS and CDR2 YFSETQ. The CDR3 nucleotides read TGCGCCAGCAGCTTGGCCTTGTTCTACGAGCAGTACTTC. It yields the protein CASSLALFYEQYF.

The table lists this clonotype with a count of one. The chain carries TRBV10-3 and TRBJ2-5; possible D gene TRBD1, 6 bases. The CDR3 sequence is 13 residues long. V dropped 8 bases and J dropped 5 bases, with 15 bases sitting between them. Looked up from germline, CDR1 is ENHRY and CDR2 is SYGVKD. The CDR3 DNA reads as TGTGCCATCGGGACACCGGCCGGGGAGACCCAGTACTTC. This translates into CAIGTPAGETQYF.

This clonotype was seen only once. This chain joins TRBV29-1 and TRBJ2-7; 10 bases line up with TRBD2. CDR3 size: 14 residues. CDR1 SQVTM and CDR2 ANQGSEA come from the germline V gene. The CDR3 loop is CSARGLADSYEQYF. For the CDR3, the DNA is TGCAGTGCCAGAGGACTAGCGGACTCCTACGAGCAGTACTTC.

This clonotype was counted between two and nine times. The chain links TRBV20-1 to TRBJ2-3; D possibly uses TRBD1 or TRBD2 (5 bases each). CDR1 is DFQATT, CDR2 SNEGSKA, per germline (reference sequence). The CDR3 covers 14 residues. Trimming removed 3 bases from V and 4 bases from J, with 14 bases in between. The DNA of the CDR3 is TGCAGTGCTAGTCCTTCGTCGGGACCAGATACGCAGTATTTT. Amino acids: CSASPSSGPDTQYF.